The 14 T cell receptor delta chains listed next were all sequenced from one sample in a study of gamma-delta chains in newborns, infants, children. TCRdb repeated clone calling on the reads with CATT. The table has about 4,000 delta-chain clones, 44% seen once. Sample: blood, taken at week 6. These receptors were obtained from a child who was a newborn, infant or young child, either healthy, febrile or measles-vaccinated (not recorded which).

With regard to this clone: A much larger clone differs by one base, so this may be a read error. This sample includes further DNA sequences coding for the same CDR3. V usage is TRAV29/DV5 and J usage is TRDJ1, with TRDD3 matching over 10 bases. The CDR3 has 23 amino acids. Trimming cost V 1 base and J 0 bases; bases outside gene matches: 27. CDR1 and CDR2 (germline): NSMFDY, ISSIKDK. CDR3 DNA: TGTGCAGCAAGCTATCCTTCCGTCTTCGTACTGGGGGATTCGACCCTGTACACCGATAAACTCATCTTT. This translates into CAASYPSVFVLGDSTLYTDKLIF.

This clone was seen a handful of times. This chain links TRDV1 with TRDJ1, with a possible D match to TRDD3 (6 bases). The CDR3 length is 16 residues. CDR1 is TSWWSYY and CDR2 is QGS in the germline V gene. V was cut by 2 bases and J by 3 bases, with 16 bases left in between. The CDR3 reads CALGEIYGDDSDKLIF. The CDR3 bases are TGTGCTCTTGGGGAAATTTACGGGGATGACTCCGATAAACTCATCTTT.

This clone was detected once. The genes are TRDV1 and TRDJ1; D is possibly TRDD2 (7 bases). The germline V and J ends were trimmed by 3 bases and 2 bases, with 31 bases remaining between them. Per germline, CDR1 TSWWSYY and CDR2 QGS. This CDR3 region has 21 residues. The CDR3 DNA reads TGTGCTCTTGGGGACGTACCCCTTCCTCTCCCCACTGTGGGGGGAACCGATAAACTCATCTTT. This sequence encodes CALGDVPLPLPTVGGTDKLIF.

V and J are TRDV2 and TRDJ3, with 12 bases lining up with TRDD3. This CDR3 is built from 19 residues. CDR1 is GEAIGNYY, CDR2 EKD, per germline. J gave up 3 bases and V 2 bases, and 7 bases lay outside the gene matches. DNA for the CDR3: TGTGCCTGTGACATGCTGGGGGATACGCTGGTCTGGGACACCCGACAGATGTTTTTC. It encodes CACDMLGDTLVWDTRQMFF.

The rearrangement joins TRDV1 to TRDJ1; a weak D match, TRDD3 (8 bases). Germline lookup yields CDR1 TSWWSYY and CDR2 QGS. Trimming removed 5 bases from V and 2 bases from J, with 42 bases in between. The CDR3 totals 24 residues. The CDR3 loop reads CALGNHSICLPYTTLYWGTDKLIF. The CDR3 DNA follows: TGTGCTCTTGGGAACCACTCTATTTGCCTTCCTTATACGACTCTCTACTGGGGGACCGATAAACTCATCTTT.

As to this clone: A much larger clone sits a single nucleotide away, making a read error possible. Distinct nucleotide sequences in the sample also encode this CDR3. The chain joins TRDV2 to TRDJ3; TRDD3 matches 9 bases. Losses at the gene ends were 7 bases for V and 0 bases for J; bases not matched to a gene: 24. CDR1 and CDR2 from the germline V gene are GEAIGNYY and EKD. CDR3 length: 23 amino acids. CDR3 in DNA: TGTGCCTGCGACGCCTTACTGGGGGACAGAGAGGAGGGGAGCTCCTGGGACACCCGACAGATGTTTTTC. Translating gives CACDALLGDREEGSSWDTRQMFF.

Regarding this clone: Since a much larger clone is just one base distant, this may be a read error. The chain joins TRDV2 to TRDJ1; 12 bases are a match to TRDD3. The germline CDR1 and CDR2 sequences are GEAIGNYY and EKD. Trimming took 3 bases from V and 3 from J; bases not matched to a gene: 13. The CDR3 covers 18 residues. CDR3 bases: TGTGCCTGTGACCCTGTACTGGGGGATACAAGGTACGCCGATAAACTCATCTTT. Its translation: CACDPVLGDTRYADKLIF.

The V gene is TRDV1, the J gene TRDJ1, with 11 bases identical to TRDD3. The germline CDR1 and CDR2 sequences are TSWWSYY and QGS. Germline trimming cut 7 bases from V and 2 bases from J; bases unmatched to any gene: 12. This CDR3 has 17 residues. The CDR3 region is CALALPDWGINTDKLIF. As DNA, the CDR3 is TGTGCTCTTGCTCTCCCCGACTGGGGGATAAATACCGATAAACTCATCTTT.

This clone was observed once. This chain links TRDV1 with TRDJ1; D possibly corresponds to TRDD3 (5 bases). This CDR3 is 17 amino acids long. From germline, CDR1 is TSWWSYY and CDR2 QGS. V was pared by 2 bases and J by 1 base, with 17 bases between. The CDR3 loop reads CALGESSFRGPTDKLIF. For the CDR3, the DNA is TGTGCTCTTGGGGAATCTTCGTTTCGGGGGCCCACCGATAAACTCATCTTT.

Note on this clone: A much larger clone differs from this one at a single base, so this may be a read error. The CDR3 loop is CACDTYWGLNTDKLIF. CDR3 coding DNA: TGTGCCTGTGACACGTACTGGGGCCTGAACACCGATAAACTCATCTTT. The chain uses TRDV2 and TRDJ1; 7 positions match TRDD3. Germline V CDR1 and CDR2: GEAIGNYY, EKD. V gave up 1 base and J gave up 0 bases; unmatched junction bases: 7. The CDR3 is 16 amino acids.

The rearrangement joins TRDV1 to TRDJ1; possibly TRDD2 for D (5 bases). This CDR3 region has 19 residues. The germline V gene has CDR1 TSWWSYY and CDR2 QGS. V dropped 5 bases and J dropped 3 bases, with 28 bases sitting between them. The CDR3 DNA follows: TGTGCTCTTGGGAAATGTTCGCACGCTTCCGTCTTTCCCCCCGATAAACTCATCTTT. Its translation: CALGKCSHASVFPPDKLIF.

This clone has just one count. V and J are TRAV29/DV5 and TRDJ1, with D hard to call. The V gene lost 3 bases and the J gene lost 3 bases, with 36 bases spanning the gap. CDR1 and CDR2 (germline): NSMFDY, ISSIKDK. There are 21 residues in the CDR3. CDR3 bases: TGTGCAGCAACACCTCTCAGGCCTGCCGTACTGAAAGATCGTGTTCCCGATAAACTCATCTTT. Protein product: CAATPLRPAVLKDRVPDKLIF.

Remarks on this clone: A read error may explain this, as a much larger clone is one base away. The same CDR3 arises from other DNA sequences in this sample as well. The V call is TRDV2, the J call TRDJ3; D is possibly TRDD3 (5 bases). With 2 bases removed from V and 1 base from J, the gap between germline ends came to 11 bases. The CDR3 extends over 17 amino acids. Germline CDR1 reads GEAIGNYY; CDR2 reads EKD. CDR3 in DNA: TGTGCCTGTGACAGTACCGGGGGGTCCTGGGACACCCGACAGATGTTTTTC. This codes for CACDSTGGSWDTRQMFF.

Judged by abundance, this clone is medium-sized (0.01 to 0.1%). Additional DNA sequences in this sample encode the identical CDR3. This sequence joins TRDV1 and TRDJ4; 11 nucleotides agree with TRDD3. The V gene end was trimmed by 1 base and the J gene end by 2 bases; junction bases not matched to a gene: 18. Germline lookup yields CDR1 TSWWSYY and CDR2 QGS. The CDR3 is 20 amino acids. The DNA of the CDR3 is TGTGCTCTTGGGGAACGGGCTAGGGCCACAACCTGGGGGATACAGAGACCCCTGATCTTT. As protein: CALGERARATTWGIQRPLIF.